A single sample gave rise to the 6 T cell receptor beta chains below, sequenced in a study of shared clonotypes between healthy human individuals. TCRdb keeps only in-frame clones here, not all; method: immunoSEQ multiplex PCR. This sample has some 95,000 clones; 60% to 70% occur once, and the top ten carry approximately 46%. The sequencing input was memory CD8+ T cells sorted from blood. The subset is: CD45RO+ cells pooled with CCR7-negative TemRA cells. The receptors shown here come from a man younger than 45 in good health.

This clone came up many times. The V gene is TRBV10-1, the J gene TRBJ2-3; D gene ambiguous. Germline V gene data show CDR1 as WNHNN and CDR2 as SYGVQD (reference sequence). The CDR3 has 13 amino acids. Trimming shortened V by 3 bases and J by 2 bases, and 6 bases separated the two germline ends. CDR3 sequence: CASSDVATDTQYF. The CDR3 nucleotides read TGCGCCAGCAGTGACGTGGCCACAGATACGCAGTATTTT.

V usage is TRBV5-1 and J usage is TRBJ2-3, with TRBD1 identical over 11 bases. Germline V gene sequence: CDR1 SGHRS, CDR2 YFSETQ. The CDR3 has 15 amino acids. After removal of 6 bases from V and 1 base from J, the junction contained 4 bases not matched to a gene. The CDR3 spells CASTSGQGGTDTQYF. For the CDR3, the DNA is TGCGCCAGCACCTCGGGACAGGGGGGCACAGATACGCAGTATTTT.

V gene TRBV6-4 combines with J gene TRBJ2-2; D is tentatively TRBD1 or TRBD2 (5 bases each). With 5 bases removed from V and 6 bases from J, the gap between germline ends came to 16 bases. In germline, CDR1 is MRHNA, CDR2 SNTAGT. This CDR3 comprises 15 residues. Here the CDR3 reads CASSSMSGTAGELFF. The CDR3 coding sequence is TGTGCCAGCAGTTCGATGTCAGGGACCGCCGGGGAGCTGTTTTTT.

There are many counts of this clone. The same CDR3 can be traced to other DNA sequences in this sample. V is TRBV15 and J is TRBJ2-4; weak D call: TRBD1 (6 bases). CDR1 is LNHNV, CDR2 YYDKDF, per germline (reference sequence). The V end lost 3 bases, the J end lost 7 bases, and 25 bases lay between the germline ends. This CDR3 is built from 18 residues. CDR3: CATSSEQGSSSGVNIQYF. CDR3 nucleotide sequence: TGTGCCACCAGCAGCGAACAGGGCTCTTCTTCTGGGGTGAACATTCAGTACTTC.

This chain links TRBV19 with TRBJ1-4, with TRBD1 matching over 10 bases. V trimming: 10 bases; J trimming: 1 base; junction bases outside the gene matches: 3. CDR3 length equals 14 residues. The germline V gene has CDR1 LNHDA and CDR2 SQIVND (reference sequence). The CDR3 bases are TGTGCCACCCGGGACAGGGGAACTAATGAAAAACTGTTTTTT. It specifies CATRDRGTNEKLFF.

The count of this clone is one. The CDR3 coding sequence is TGCGCCAGCAGCTTGGACAGGGTAACGAACACCGGGGAGCTGTTTTTT. It specifies CASSLDRVTNTGELFF. The rearrangement joins TRBV5-1 to TRBJ2-2; D may be TRBD1 (6 bases). Germline CDR1 is SGHRS and CDR2 is YFSETQ. This CDR3 is built from 16 residues. V gave up 0 bases and J gave up 0 bases, with 9 bases separating them. Using reference TRBV5-1 and TRBJ2-2 for the parts outside the CDR3, the full variable domain is KAGVTQTPRYLIKTRGQQVTLSCSPISGHRSVSWYQQTPGQGLQFLFEYFSETQRNKGNFPGRFSGRQFSNSRSEMNVSTLELGDSALYLCASSLDRVTNTGELFFGEGSRLTVL.